The rows below give T cell receptor beta chains drawn from one sample of a study of beta chain features in type 1 diabetes. Sequencing was performed with immunoSEQ multiplex PCR; in TCRdb, only in-frame clones are kept and a portion is missing. This table holds hundreds of thousands of clones, around 15% found once. Sequenced input: naive CD4+ T cells from blood. The receptor source for this set is a young man with type 1 diabetes. Each CDR3 is given without its conserved first and last residue. The order of the fields is J gene, clone size, V gene, D gene, CDR3 protein. The D gene is left open where the match is weak. The size field is filled for only some rows; it gives once, few, many or a size class.

TRBJ1-1	few	TRBV30	.	AWSRGTGNTEAF
TRBJ1-1	.	TRBV30	.	AWSRRGTNTEAF
TRBJ1-5	.	TRBV6-5	.	ASSLVKGNQPQH
TRBJ2-1	.	TRBV30	TRBD2	AWSRTSGGREQF
TRBJ2-1	.	TRBV18	TRBD1	ASSPYQGDEQF
TRBJ2-1	.	TRBV2	TRBD2	ASSVGTRGNEQF
TRBJ2-3	few	TRBV7-8	.	ASSLARIPDTQY
TRBJ1-4	.	TRBV6-6	.	ASRRDTPTNEKLF
TRBJ2-5	few	TRBV19	.	ASRQQETQY
TRBJ1-2	few	TRBV19	.	ASSIPGSPYGYT
TRBJ1-1	few	TRBV9	.	ASSVEGDTEAF
TRBJ2-1	.	TRBV11-3	.	ASEPPAGHSNEQF
TRBJ1-1	.	TRBV7-2	TRBD1	ASSRHQGVYTEAF
TRBJ1-5	few	TRBV5-8	TRBD1	ASRSTGASQPQH
TRBJ2-1	few	TRBV7-2	TRBD2	ASSISGGNNEQF
TRBJ1-1	.	TRBV13	.	ASTPSGGQGNTEAF
TRBJ1-2	few	TRBV27	.	ASSPKGGVGYT
TRBJ1-1	few	TRBV7-9	.	ASSSGYLIDTEAF
TRBJ2-1	few	TRBV2	.	ASAHSSSYNEQF
TRBJ2-1	.	TRBV30	.	AWSVLATSYNEQF
TRBJ2-1	.	TRBV7-9	TRBD1	ASSLGKTGSWNEQF
TRBJ2-4	few	TRBV9	.	ASSSHEGPNIQY
TRBJ1-2	few	TRBV5-6	.	ASSRDTDYGYT
TRBJ1-2	.	TRBV6-5	.	ASSFSAGTAGYT
TRBJ2-3	few	TRBV9	.	ASSVTSTDTQY